The clone carrying this T cell receptor beta chain was detected ten times or more. Hyperthyroidism was newly diagnosed in patients aged 18 to 65 (duration under 2 months). Lactation, pregnancy, other autoimmune disease or uncontrolled infection led to exclusion of patients. The study based diagnoses on clinical symptoms, serum thyroxine and TRAb, thyroid ultrasound and orbital computed tomography. Amplified TCR beta CDR3 regions derived from RNA transcripts. HTBI primers were employed in a first-round RT-PCR of the TCR CDR3. TCRdb fed the multiplex PCR reads into MiXCR, producing one record per CDR3 protein. The sample has 20,000 to 30,000 distinct CDR3 sequences; around 40% are singletons. This sample is drawn from a study of T cells in Graves' hyperthyroidism and ophthalmopathy. With V trimmed by 0 bases and J by 6 bases, 11 bases remained unmatched. Per the germline V gene, CDR1 is SGHRS and CDR2 is YFSETQ. The CDR3 is 17 amino acids.

Source material: blood. This clonotype was obtained from a woman aged 25-40 years with Graves' hyperthyroidism. The gene calls are TRBV5-1 and TRBJ2-7, with TRBD2 identical over 11 bases. In nucleotides, the CDR3 is TGCGCCAGCAGCTTGGGACGTACTAGCGGGAGCGGTGGCGAGCAGTACTTC. Its protein is CASSLGRTSGSGGEQYF.